This entry is about one TCR beta chain. The sample is drawn from a study of T cell changes during pregnancy in multiple sclerosis. The table came from immunoSEQ multiplex PCR; TCRdb's copy has only in-frame clones and leaves some out. The sample has approximately 40,000 clones, around 90% seen once. Germline V lookup: CDR1 PRHDT, CDR2 FYEKMQ (reference sequence). Losses at the gene ends were 6 bases for V and 3 bases for J; bases not matched to a gene: 19. This CDR3 region has 20 residues. The sequenced sample was CD4+ T cells from peripheral blood mononuclear cells, obtained in the second trimester of pregnancy. The chain is built from TRBV13 and TRBJ2-2, with TRBD2 matching 10 bases. The sequence came from a female donor with multiple sclerosis, enrolled in a pregnancy study. The CDR3 DNA is TGTGCCAGCAGACTGACACTACCGGGACTAGCGAATACCTACACCGGGGAGCTGTTTTTT. It translates to CASRLTLPGLANTYTGELFF. Complete variable domain (other parts from reference TRBV13 and TRBJ2-2): AAGVIQSPRHLIKEKRETATLKCYPIPRHDTVYWYQQGPGQDPQFLISFYEKMQSDKGSIPDRFSAQQFSDYHSELNMSSLELGDSALYFCASRLTLPGLANTYTGELFFGEGSRLTVL.